The subject of this entry is one TCR beta chain. The antigen is undetermined. This specimen comes from a study of graft-versus-host responses after intestinal transplantation. Across the study: All recipients were transplanted with multivisceral, liver-intestinal, or isolated intestinal grafts.

Germline lookup yields CDR1 MNHEY and CDR2 SVGAGI. This CDR3 contains 15 residues. The ends were cut back, 2 bases at V and 8 bases at J, with 16 bases in the middle. TCRdb's table, derived via immunoSEQ multiplex PCR, lists solely in-frame clones and lacks some. The data contain approximately 90,000 clones, 75% to 95% of them singletons. The study's findings and limits: Analysis identified GvH clones in recipient marrow, with some appearing first in ileum or blood.

The chain recombines TRBV6-5 with TRBJ2-1; D not resolved. The sample consisted of unstimulated CD8+ T cells sorted from spleen or lymph node cells, taken before intestinal transplant. This receptor was obtained from a human donor who received an intestinal transplant. CDR3: CASSYTDVAGHEQFF. The CDR3 bases are TGTGCCAGCAGTTACACGGACGTTGCTGGCCATGAGCAGTTCTTC.